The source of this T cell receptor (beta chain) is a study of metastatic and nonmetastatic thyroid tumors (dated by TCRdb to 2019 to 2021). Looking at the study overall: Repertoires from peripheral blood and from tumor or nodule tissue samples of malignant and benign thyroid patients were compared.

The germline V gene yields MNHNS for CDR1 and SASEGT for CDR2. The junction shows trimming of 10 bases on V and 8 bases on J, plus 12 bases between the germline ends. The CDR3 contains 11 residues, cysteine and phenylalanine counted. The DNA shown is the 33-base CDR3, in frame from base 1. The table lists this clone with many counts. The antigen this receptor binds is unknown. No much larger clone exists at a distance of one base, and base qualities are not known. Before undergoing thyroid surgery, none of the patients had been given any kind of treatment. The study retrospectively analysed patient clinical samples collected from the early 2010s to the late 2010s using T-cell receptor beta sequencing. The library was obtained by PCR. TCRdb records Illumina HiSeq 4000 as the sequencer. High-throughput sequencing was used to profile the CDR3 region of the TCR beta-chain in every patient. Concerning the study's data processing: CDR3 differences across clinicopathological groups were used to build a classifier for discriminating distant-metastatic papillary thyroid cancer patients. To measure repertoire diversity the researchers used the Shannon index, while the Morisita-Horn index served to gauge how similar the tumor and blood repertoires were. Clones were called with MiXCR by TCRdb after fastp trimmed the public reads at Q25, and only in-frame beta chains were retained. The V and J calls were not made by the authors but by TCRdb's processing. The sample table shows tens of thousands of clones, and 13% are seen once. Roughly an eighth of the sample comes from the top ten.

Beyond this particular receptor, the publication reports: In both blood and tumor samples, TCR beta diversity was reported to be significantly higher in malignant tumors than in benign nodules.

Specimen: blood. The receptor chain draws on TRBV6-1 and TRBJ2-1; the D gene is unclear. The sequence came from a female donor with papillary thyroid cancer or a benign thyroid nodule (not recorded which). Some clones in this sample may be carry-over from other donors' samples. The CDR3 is CATTKVHEQFF. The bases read TGTGCCACCACCAAGGTGCATGAGCAGTTCTTC.